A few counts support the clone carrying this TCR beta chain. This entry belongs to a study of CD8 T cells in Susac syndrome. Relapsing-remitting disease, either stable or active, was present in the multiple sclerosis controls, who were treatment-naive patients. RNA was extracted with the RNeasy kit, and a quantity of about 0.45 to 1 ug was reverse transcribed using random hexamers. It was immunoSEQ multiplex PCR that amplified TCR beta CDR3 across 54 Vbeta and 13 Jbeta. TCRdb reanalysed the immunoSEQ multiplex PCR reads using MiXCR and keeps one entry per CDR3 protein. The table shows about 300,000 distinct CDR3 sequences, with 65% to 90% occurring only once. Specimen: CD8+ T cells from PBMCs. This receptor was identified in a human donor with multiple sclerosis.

The CDR3 loop is CASSPRTSGKSTDTQYF. DNA of the CDR3: TGCGCCAGCAGCCCACGGACTAGCGGGAAAAGCACAGATACGCAGTATTTT. The chain employs TRBV5-1 and TRBJ2-3; 12 positions match TRBD2. In germline, CDR1 is SGHRS, CDR2 YFSETQ. The length of the CDR3 is 17 residues. The V segment lost 4 bases and the J segment 0 bases; nucleotides outside the gene matches: 6.